What follows are 3 T cell receptor beta chains derived from one specimen sequenced in a study of immune evolution from preneoplasia to lung adenocarcinoma (dated by TCRdb to about 2021). Libraries were made using the immunoSEQ multiplex PCR assay. Imported from immuneACCESS, the table was reduced by TCRdb to in-frame sequences with V and J called. These copies leave out some clones; in studies compared against another copy, an unresolved V gene accounts for under half, and the cause of the remainder is not known. This sample is represented by thousands of clones; 76% of them were singletons. The ten largest clones take up about 11% of the sample. The sequencing input was FFPE minimally invasive lung adenocarcinoma tissue. Sample cell subset or site, as interpreted from the label and publication: micro-invasive lung adenocarcinoma (MIA). These receptors originate from a person aged 55-79 years with lung adenocarcinoma.

This clone was picked up a small number of times. This sequence joins TRBV10-2 and TRBJ2-1; 10 bases are shared with TRBD2. The J segment lost 4 bases and the V segment lost 1 base, leaving 4 bases of the junction unmatched. The CDR3 has 16 residues. CDR1 and CDR2 (germline): WSHSY, SAAADI. CDR3 in DNA: TGCGCCAGCAGTGAGTTAGCGGGGGGTTCATACAATGAGCAGTTCTTC. It specifies CASSELAGGSYNEQFF.

This clone has a single count. The chain uses TRBV7-6 and TRBJ1-6; D unclear. Trimming took off 1 base at V and 10 bases at J, with 11 bases between the two ends. The germline gives CDR1 SGHVS, CDR2 FNYEAQ. The length of the CDR3 is 14 residues. The CDR3 nucleotides read TGTGCCAGCAGCTTAGGGCGGGAAGGCTCACCCCTCCACTTT. This gives the protein CASSLGREGSPLHF.

This chain uses TRBV29-1 with TRBJ1-5; TRBD1 matches at 9 bases. The trim removed 7 bases at V and 1 base at J, leaving 11 bases unmatched. CDR1 and CDR2 from the germline V gene are SQVTM and ANQGSEA. This CDR3 is 16 amino acids long. The CDR3, as DNA: TGCAGCGCCACGGGCCCCGGGACAGGGAGCAATCAGCCCCAGCATTTT. It codes for CSATGPGTGSNQPQHF.